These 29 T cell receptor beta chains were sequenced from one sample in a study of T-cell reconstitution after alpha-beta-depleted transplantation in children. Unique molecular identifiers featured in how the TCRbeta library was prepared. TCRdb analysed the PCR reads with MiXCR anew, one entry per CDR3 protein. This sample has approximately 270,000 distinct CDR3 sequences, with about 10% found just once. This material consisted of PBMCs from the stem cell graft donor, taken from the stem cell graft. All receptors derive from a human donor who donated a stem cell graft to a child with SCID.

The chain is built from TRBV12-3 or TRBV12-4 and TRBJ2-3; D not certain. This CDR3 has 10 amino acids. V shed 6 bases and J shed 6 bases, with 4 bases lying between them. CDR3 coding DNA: TGTGCCAGCAGGGCTGATACGCAGTATTTT. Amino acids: CASRADTQYF.

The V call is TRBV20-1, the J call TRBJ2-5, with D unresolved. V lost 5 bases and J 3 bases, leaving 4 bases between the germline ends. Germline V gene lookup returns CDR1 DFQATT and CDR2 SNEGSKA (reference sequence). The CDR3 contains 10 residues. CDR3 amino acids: CSASEETQYF. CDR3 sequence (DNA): TGCAGTGCTTCGGAAGAGACCCAGTACTTC.

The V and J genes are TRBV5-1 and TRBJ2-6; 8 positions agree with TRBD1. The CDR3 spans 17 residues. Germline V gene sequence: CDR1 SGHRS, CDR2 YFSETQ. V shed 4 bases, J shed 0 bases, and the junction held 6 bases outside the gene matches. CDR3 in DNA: TGCGCCAGCAGCGGAGGACAGGGCGGCTCTGGGGCCAACGTCCTGACTTTC. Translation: CASSGGQGGSGANVLTF.

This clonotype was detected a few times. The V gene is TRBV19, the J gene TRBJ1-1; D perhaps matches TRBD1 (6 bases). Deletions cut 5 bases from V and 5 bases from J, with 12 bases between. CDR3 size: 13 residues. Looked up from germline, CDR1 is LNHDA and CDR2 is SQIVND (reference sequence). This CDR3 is CASSSVRGTEAFF. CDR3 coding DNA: TGTGCCAGTAGTTCGGTCAGGGGTACTGAAGCTTTCTTT.

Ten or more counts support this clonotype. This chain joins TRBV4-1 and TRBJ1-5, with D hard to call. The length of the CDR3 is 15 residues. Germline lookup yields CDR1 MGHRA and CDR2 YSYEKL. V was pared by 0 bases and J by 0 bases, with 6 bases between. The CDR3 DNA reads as TGCGCCAGCAGCCAAGACAGAAATAGCAATCAGCCCCAGCATTTT. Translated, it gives CASSQDRNSNQPQHF.

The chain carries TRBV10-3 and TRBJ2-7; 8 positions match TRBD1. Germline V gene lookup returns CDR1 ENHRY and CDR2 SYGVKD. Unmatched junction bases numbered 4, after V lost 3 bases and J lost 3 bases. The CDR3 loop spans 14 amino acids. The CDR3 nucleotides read TGTGCCATCAGTGAAGACAGGGGAAACTACGAGCAGTACTTC. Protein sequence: CAISEDRGNYEQYF.

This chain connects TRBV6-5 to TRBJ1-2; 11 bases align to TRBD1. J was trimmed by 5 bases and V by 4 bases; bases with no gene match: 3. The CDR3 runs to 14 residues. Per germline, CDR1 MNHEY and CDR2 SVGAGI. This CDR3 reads CASSWGDRGYGYTF. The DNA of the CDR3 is TGTGCCAGCAGTTGGGGGGACAGGGGGTATGGCTACACCTTC.

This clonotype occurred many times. The CDR3 sequence is CASSLDPARSYNEQFF. The CDR3 DNA follows: TGTGCCAGCAGCTTAGACCCAGCCCGCTCCTACAATGAGCAGTTCTTC. V gene TRBV7-8 combines with J gene TRBJ2-1, with no clear D. Germline V gene data show CDR1 as SGHVS and CDR2 as FQNEAQ. V was clipped by 1 base and J by 0 bases, with 10 bases between them. CDR3 size: 16 residues.

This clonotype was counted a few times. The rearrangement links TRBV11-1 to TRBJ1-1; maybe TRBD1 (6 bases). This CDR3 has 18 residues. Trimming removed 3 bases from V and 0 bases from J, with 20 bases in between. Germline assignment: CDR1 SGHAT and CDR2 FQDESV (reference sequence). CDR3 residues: CASSFTNRVEYMNTEAFF. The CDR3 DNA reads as TGTGCCAGCAGCTTTACAAACAGGGTTGAGTACATGAACACTGAAGCTTTCTTT.

The CDR3 is CAISGDRVYNEQFF. CDR3 nucleotide sequence: TGTGCCATCAGTGGGGACAGGGTCTACAATGAGCAGTTCTTC. The chain carries TRBV10-3 and TRBJ2-1; 9 nucleotides align to TRBD1. The CDR3 runs to 14 residues. After removal of 4 bases from V and 3 bases from J, the junction contained 1 base not matched to a gene. CDR1 and CDR2 from the germline V gene are ENHRY and SYGVKD.

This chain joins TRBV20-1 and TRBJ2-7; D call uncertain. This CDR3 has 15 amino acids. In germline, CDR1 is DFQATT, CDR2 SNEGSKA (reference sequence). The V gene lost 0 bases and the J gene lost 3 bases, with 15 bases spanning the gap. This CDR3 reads CSARDLEHPSYEQYF. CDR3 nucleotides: TGCAGTGCTAGAGATTTGGAACACCCAAGCTACGAGCAGTACTTC.

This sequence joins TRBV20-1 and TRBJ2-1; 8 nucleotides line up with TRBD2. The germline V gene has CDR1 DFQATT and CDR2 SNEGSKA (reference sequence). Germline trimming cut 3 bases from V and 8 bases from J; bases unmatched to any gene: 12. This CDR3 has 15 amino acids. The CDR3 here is CSARPGGAISDEQFF. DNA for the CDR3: TGCAGTGCTAGGCCCGGGGGGGCTATAAGCGATGAGCAGTTCTTC.

The CDR3 spells CASSLFLSVGDTQYF. In nucleotides, the CDR3 is TGTGCCAGCAGTTTATTCTTGTCAGTGGGGGATACGCAGTATTTT. V usage is TRBV12-3 or TRBV12-4 and J usage is TRBJ2-3; D not certain. This CDR3 comprises 15 residues. V shed 2 bases and J shed 6 bases, with 15 bases lying between them.

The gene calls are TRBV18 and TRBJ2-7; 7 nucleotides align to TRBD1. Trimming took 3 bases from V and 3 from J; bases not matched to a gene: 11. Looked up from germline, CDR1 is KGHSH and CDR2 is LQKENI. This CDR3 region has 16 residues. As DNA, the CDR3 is TGTGCCAGCTCACCCGTTCCCGGGACAGCCAACTACGAGCAGTACTTC. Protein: CASSPVPGTANYEQYF. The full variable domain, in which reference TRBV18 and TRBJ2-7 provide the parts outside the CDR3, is NAGVMQNPRHLVRRRGQEARLRCSPMKGHSHVYWYRQLPEEGLKFMVYLQKENIIDESGMPKERFSAEFPKEGPSILRIQQVVRGDSAAYFCASSPVPGTANYEQYFGPGTRLTVT.

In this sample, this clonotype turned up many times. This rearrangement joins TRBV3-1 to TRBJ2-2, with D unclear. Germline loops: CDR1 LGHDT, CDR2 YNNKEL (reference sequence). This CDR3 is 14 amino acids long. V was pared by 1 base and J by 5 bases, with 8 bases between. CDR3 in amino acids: CASSQAVPTGELFF. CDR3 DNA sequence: TGTGCCAGCAGCCAAGCTGTCCCGACCGGGGAGCTGTTTTTT.

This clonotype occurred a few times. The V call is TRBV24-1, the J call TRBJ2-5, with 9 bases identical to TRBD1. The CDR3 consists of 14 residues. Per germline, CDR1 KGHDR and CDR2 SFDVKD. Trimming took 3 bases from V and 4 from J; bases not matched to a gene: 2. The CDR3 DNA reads TGTGCCACCAGTGATAGGGGACAGGGAGAGACCCAGTACTTC. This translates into CATSDRGQGETQYF.

CDR3 coding DNA: TGTGCCAGCAGCGCGGGACTAGCGGGGGTCAATGAGCAGTTCTTC. Its translation is CASSAGLAGVNEQFF. The chain links TRBV7-3 to TRBJ2-1, with 14 nucleotides matching TRBD2. Germline-derived CDR1 and CDR2 are SGHTA and FQGTGA. This CDR3 is 15 amino acids long. After removal of 5 bases from V and 6 bases from J, the junction contained 3 bases not matched to a gene.

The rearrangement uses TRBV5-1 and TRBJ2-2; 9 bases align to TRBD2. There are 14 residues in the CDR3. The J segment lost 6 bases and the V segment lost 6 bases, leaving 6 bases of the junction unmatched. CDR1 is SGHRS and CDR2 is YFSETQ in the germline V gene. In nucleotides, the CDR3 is TGCGCCAGCAAGGCAGCGGGGGGTCCCGGGGAGCTGTTTTTT. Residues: CASKAAGGPGELFF.

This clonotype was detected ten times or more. CDR3 in DNA: TGTGCCAGCAGCTTAGGTAGTTTGTCTAGCTCCTACAATGAGCAGTTCTTC. It translates to CASSLGSLSSSYNEQFF. This chain uses TRBV11-2 with TRBJ2-1; D gene uncertain. CDR1 is SGHAT, CDR2 FQNNGV, per germline. The CDR3 length is 17 residues. Trimming took 1 base from V and 0 from J, leaving 13 bases between them. The entire variable domain, with the rest obtained from reference TRBV11-2 and TRBJ2-1, is as follows: EAGVAQSPRYKIIEKRQSVAFWCNPISGHATLYWYQQILGQGPKLLIQFQNNGVVDDSQLPKDRFSAERLKGVDSTLKIQPAKLEDSAVYLCASSLGSLSSSYNEQFFGPGTRLTVL.

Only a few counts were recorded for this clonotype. CDR3 amino acids: CSAREFGSSEQFF. For the CDR3, the DNA is TGCAGTGCTAGAGAGTTTGGGTCAAGTGAGCAGTTCTTC. V is TRBV20-1 and J is TRBJ2-1, with D hard to call. Deletions cut 0 bases from V and 9 bases from J, with 12 bases between. The CDR3 length is 13 residues. The germline V gene has CDR1 DFQATT and CDR2 SNEGSKA (reference sequence).

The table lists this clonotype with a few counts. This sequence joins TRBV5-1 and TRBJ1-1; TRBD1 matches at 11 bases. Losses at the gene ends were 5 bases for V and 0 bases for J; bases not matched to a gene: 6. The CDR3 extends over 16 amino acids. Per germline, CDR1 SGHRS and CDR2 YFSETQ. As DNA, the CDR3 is TGCGCCAGCAGGGAAGGGACAGGGGGACTGAACACTGAAGCTTTCTTT. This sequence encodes CASREGTGGLNTEAFF.

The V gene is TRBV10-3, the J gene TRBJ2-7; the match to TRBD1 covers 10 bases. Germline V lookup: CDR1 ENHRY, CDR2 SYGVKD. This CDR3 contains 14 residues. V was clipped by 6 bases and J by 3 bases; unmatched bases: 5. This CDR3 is CAIRTDRGDYEQYF. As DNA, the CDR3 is TGTGCCATCAGGACGGACAGGGGGGACTACGAGCAGTACTTC.

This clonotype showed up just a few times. CDR3 sequence: CSARALGQETQYF. CDR3 coding DNA: TGCAGTGCTAGAGCCCTCGGACAAGAGACCCAGTACTTC. The rearrangement joins TRBV20-1 to TRBJ2-5, with D hard to call. The length of the CDR3 is 13 residues. CDR1 and CDR2 from the germline V gene are DFQATT and SNEGSKA (reference sequence). Trimming left V 1 base short and J 2 bases short, with 8 bases between.

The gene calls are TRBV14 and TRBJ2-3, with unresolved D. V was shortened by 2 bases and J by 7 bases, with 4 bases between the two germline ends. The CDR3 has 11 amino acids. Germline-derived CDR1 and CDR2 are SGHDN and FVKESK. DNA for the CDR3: TGTGCCAGCAGCCAAATAAATACGCAGTATTTT. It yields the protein CASSQINTQYF.

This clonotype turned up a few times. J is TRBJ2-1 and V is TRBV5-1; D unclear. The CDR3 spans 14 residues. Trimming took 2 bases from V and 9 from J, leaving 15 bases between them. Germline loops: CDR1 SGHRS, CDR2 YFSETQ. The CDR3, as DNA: TGCGCCAGCAGCTTAGATGTTAGGATGGGTGAGCAGTTCTTC. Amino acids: CASSLDVRMGEQFF.

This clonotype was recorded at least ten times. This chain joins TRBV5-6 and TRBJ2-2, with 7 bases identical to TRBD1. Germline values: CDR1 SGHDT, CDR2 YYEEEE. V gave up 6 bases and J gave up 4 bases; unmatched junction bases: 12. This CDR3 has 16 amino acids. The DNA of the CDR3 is TGTGCCAGCACATTCACTCCGGGACAGCTCACCGGGGAGCTGTTTTTT. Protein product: CASTFTPGQLTGELFF.

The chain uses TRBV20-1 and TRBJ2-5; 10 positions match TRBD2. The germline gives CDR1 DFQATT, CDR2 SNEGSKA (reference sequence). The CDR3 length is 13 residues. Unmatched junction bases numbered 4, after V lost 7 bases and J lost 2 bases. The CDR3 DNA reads TGCAGTGTGAGCGGGGGGGTACAAGAGACCCAGTACTTC. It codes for CSVSGGVQETQYF.

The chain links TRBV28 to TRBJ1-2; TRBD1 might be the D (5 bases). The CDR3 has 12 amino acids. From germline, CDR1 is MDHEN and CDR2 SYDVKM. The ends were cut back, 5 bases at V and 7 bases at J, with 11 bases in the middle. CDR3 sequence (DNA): TGTGCCAGCAGTCGAATTGGGGCTGGCTACACCTTC. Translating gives CASSRIGAGYTF.

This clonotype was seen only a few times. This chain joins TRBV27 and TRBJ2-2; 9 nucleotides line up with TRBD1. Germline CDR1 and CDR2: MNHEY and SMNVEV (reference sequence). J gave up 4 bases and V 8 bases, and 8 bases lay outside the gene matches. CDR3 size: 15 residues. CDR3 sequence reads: CASRPGQGFTGELFF. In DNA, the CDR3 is TGTGCCAGCCGCCCGGGACAGGGTTTCACCGGGGAGCTGTTTTTT.